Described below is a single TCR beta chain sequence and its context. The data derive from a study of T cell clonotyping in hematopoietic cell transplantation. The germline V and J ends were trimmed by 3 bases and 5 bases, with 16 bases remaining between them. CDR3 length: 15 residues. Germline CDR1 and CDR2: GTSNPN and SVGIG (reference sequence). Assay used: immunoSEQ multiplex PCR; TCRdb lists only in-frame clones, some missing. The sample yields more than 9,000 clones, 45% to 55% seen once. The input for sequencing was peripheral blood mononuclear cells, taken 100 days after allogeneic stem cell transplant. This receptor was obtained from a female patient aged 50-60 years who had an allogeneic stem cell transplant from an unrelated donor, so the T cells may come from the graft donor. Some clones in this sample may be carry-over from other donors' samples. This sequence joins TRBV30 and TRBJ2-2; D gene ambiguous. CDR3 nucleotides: TGTGCCTGGAGAGCTTCGTTGGGGTGGACCGGGGAGCTGTTTTTT. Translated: CAWRASLGWTGELFF. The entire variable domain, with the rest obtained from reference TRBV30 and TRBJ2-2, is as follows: SQTIHQWPATLVQPVGSPLSLECTVEGTSNPNLYWYRQAAGRGLQLLFYSVGIGQISSEVPQNLSASRPQDRQFILSSKKLLLSDSGFYLCAWRASLGWTGELFFGEGSRLTVL.